This T cell receptor (beta chain) is drawn from a study of post-analysis software for immune sequencing data. On the study more broadly: Courses of disease covered relapsing-remitting, secondary progressive and progressive-relapsing multiple sclerosis.

cDNA libraries of TCR beta carried unique molecular identifiers. With roughly 0.9 to 11 million T cells as the source, 540,000 or so cDNA molecules resulted. TCRdb recomputed calls from the PCR reads with MiXCR, one row per CDR3 protein. Found here are about 200,000 distinct CDR3 sequences, 29% of them singletons; the top ten hold about 3.7%. Study conclusions and caveats: When the samples were clustered directly with F measure, those that had been prepared in the same batch showed strong co-clustering. Compared with controls, patients showed significantly lower normalized Chao1 diversity. With TRBV5-6, TRBV5-1 and TRBV20-1 included, roughly five TRBV segments were more frequent in patients than in controls.

About this clonotype: Its antigen is unidentified.

The CDR3 covers 14 residues. The V gene's germline CDR1 is MDHEN and CDR2 SYDVKM. The sequenced material came from blood. This sequence was found in a girl aged 2-17 years with multiple sclerosis. The rearrangement joins TRBV28 to TRBJ2-5, with D possibly being TRBD2 (6 bases). The DNA end is a closer match to TRBJ2-4, so the J assignment may be wrong. The CDR3 reads CASSLLEGGNIQYF. The CDR3 DNA is TGTGCCAGCAGTTTATTGGAGGGAGGAAACATTCAGTACTTC.